The sequence of this T cell receptor beta chain was determined in a study of T cells after yellow fever vaccination (dated by TCRdb to about 2019). With respect to the entire study: Libraries from fractions with low cell numbers were prepared with the SMART-Seq v4 Ultra Low Input RNA kit. To follow T-cell clones before and after both primary and booster YFV17D yellow fever vaccination, bulk TCR alpha and beta repertoires underwent longitudinal sequencing. Blood was drawn at multiple timepoints before and after primary and secondary immunization, with bulk PBMC replicates and cell subsets isolated. Two healthy male donors, one aged 18 to 29 and one aged 30 to 39 years, were included in the cohort.

The germline V gene specifies MNHEY as CDR1 and SVGEGT as CDR2. The CDR3 runs 17 residues from the cysteine to the phenylalanine. Of all the DNA, just the CDR3 is kept, 51 bases in frame from base 1. The junction shows trimming of 6 bases on V and 2 bases on J, plus 22 bases between the germline ends. General study outcomes and caveats: Compared with the primary T-cell response, the secondary T-cell response was weaker but faster, peaking on day 5 rather than day 15. Most clones expanded after primary vaccination were re-detected after the booster (almost 98% of CD4 and around 88% of CD8), suggesting broad memory maintenance. Computational filtering was required because FACS-sorted repertoires could contain abundant contaminating clonotypes from the bulk population. The study included only a couple of donors, which limits how far the findings can be generalized. A small share of clonotypes was detected in both CD4 and CD8 compartments, with the overlap likely arising from convergent recombination.

The treatment or condition tag for this specimen amounts to: live attenuated yellow fever vaccine strain. A standard Ficoll-Paque protocol was used to isolate PBMCs from peripheral blood. CD4 and CD8 T-cell fractions were isolated with Dynabeads CD4 and CD8 positive selection kits. TriZol was used to extract RNA from bulk PBMCs, CD4 and CD8 fractions, and dextramer-positive and dextramer-negative fractions. This clonotype was observed a few times. Its target antigen remains unknown. Per-base quality was not reported, and no clone a single base away is much larger than it. Sequencing instrument: Illumina NovaSeq 6000. TCR cDNA was synthesized by 5'RACE template switching, through which a universal primer site and unique molecular identifiers were introduced. cDNA synthesis was primed from both the TCR alpha and TCR beta constant segments. Library amplification used two PCR steps, and the second PCR step added sample barcodes and sequencing adapters. Sequencing of libraries was performed on Illumina HiSeq 2500 (2x100 bp) or NovaSeq (2x150 bp). The study's processing was this. Demultiplexing of reads and collapsing into UMI consensus sequences were performed with MIGEC, and V(D)J alignment was carried out with MiXCR. Using edgeR on replicate PBMC samples, clonotypes were called vaccine-responding if FDR was below 0.01 and the log2 fold change was above 5 up to day 15. Each bulk clonotype received a CD4 or CD8 identity based on whether the sequenced CD4 or CD8 repertoire contained that clonotype at higher abundance. In-frame beta chains were kept once TCRdb had trimmed the public reads at Q25 with fastp and called clones with MiXCR. Rows matching on CDR3 protein sequence are summarized as one entry with the most common DNA and genes. Clone size and V and J calls follow TCRdb, not the original study. This sample holds about 130,000 distinct CDR3 sequences; about 8.4% were observed only once. Under 40% of the sample belongs to the ten largest clones.

The origin of this receptor is a man aged 18 to 29 who received the YFV17D yellow fever vaccine. The sequenced sample was CD8+ T cells sorted from PBMCs, obtained on the day of the yellow fever booster vaccination. The chain couples TRBV6-2 or TRBV6-3 to TRBJ1-1; the D gene cannot be named for sure. The DNA sequence is TGTGCCAGCAGATTCTCACCCGAGGAGATGGATAACACTGAAGCTTTCTTT. This codes for CASRFSPEEMDNTEAFF.